Below, 18 T cell receptor beta chains from the same sample are listed, as sequenced in a study of control samples from healthy donors and cancer patients. Using immunoSEQ multiplex PCR, the repertoire was profiled, and TCRdb retains in-frame clones only, with some absent. Altogether roughly 140,000 clones are present, roughly nine tenths being singletons, with the ten largest covering less than 5%. The material sequenced was blood. Receptor source: a man younger than 40 in good health.

This chain connects TRBV6-5 to TRBJ2-5; 10 bases match TRBD1. The CDR3 spans 16 residues. CDR1 is MNHEY, CDR2 SVGAGI, per germline. Losses at the gene ends were 4 bases for V and 5 bases for J; bases not matched to a gene: 10. The CDR3 nucleotides read TGTGCCAGCAGTTCAGGGACAGGGGTCTTTGGCGAGACCCAGTACTTC. Translated, it gives CASSSGTGVFGETQYF.

This chain connects TRBV5-4 to TRBJ1-3; 10 bases align to TRBD1. V dropped 5 bases and J dropped 4; count of bases not matched to a gene: 9. This CDR3 region has 16 residues. The germline V gene encodes CDR1 SGHNT and CDR2 YYREEE (reference sequence). CDR3 nucleotide sequence: TGTGCCAGCAGTTACGGCGGGACAGGGGTCGGAAACACCATATATTTT. Its protein is CASSYGGTGVGNTIYF.

This clone is a singleton in its sample. This CDR3 reads CASMGRWGGRDEQYF. The CDR3 DNA reads TGTGCCAGCATGGGGCGGTGGGGGGGGCGGGACGAGCAGTACTTC. J is TRBJ2-7 and V is TRBV27, with D possibly matching TRBD2 (7 bases). The CDR3 is 15 amino acids. Germline lookup yields CDR1 MNHEY and CDR2 SMNVEV (reference sequence). Trimming stripped 7 bases from V and 5 bases from J, with 21 bases between.

This clone appeared a single time. The J gene is TRBJ2-1, the V gene TRBV19; 10 bases fit TRBD2. This CDR3 spans 16 amino acids. The germline V gene has CDR1 LNHDA and CDR2 SQIVND (reference sequence). Germline trimming cut 3 bases from V and 7 bases from J; bases unmatched to any gene: 9. In nucleotides, the CDR3 is TGTGCCAGTAGTATCGTGCTAGCGGGAGTCTCAAATGAGCAGTTCTTC. Translating gives CASSIVLAGVSNEQFF. Combining the CDR3 with reference TRBV19 and TRBJ2-1 gives the whole variable domain DGGITQSPKYLFRKEGQNVTLSCEQNLNHDAMYWYRQDPGQGLRLIYYSQIVNDFQKGDIAEGYSVSREKKESFPLTVTSAQKNPTAFYLCASSIVLAGVSNEQFFGPGTRLTVL.

The chain employs TRBV7-8 and TRBJ1-5; possible D gene TRBD1, 6 bases. The V gene's germline CDR1 is SGHVS and CDR2 FQNEAQ. The germline V and J ends were trimmed by 5 bases and 7 bases, with 15 bases remaining between them. This CDR3 has 14 residues. The CDR3 region has the DNA TGTGCCAGCAGCCCATACAGGGCCCAACAGCCCCAGCATTTT. It translates to CASSPYRAQQPQHF.

The rearrangement links TRBV6-6 to TRBJ1-2; 10 bases are shared with TRBD1. The CDR3 covers 16 residues. V trimming: 2 bases; J trimming: 8 bases; junction bases outside the gene matches: 11. In germline, CDR1 is MNHNY, CDR2 SVGAGI (reference sequence). The CDR3 bases are TGTGCCAGCAGTTACGCGGAGTCGGGGACAGGGGTCGGCTACACCTTC. Translating gives CASSYAESGTGVGYTF.

The chain uses TRBV5-6 and TRBJ2-2, with 7 bases that match TRBD1. Germline lookup yields CDR1 SGHDT and CDR2 YYEEEE. This CDR3 region has 15 residues. V dropped 0 bases and J dropped 10; count of bases not matched to a gene: 9. This CDR3 is CASSLARTGFEELFF. The CDR3 DNA reads as TGTGCCAGCAGCTTGGCCCGGACAGGTTTTGAGGAGCTGTTTTTT.

J is TRBJ2-7 and V is TRBV11-2; D unresolved. V lost 1 base and J 0 bases, leaving 10 bases between the germline ends. This CDR3 contains 15 residues. Germline CDR1 and CDR2: SGHAT and FQNNGV. CDR3 sequence (DNA): TGTGCCAGCAGCTTAGTCGAGGAGAGCTCCTACGAGCAGTACTTC. Its translation is CASSLVEESSYEQYF.

The rearrangement links TRBV10-3 to TRBJ2-3, with D hard to call. The germline gives CDR1 ENHRY, CDR2 SYGVKD. Trimming left V 2 bases short and J 3 bases short, with 3 bases between. The CDR3 is 12 residues long. The CDR3 sequence is CAISETTDTQYF. CDR3 DNA sequence: TGTGCCATCAGTGAGACAACAGATACGCAGTATTTT.

The chain links TRBV15 to TRBJ2-7; TRBD2 is a possible D gene (7 bases). V was pared by 0 bases and J by 2 bases, with 14 bases between. The V gene's germline CDR1 is LNHNV and CDR2 YYDKDF (reference sequence). This CDR3 contains 16 residues. CDR3 protein: CATSREGGAQTYEQYF. Written as DNA, the CDR3 is TGTGCCACCAGCAGAGAAGGGGGGGCGCAAACCTACGAGCAGTACTTC.

The chain carries TRBV20-1 and TRBJ2-5; D is unresolved. V was cut by 1 base and J by 5 bases, with 5 bases left in between. Per germline, CDR1 DFQATT and CDR2 SNEGSKA (reference sequence). The CDR3 is made up of 11 amino acids. CDR3 coding DNA: TGCAGTGCTAGAGGAAGGGAGACCCAGTACTTC. It specifies CSARGRETQYF.

The V call is TRBV5-5, the J call TRBJ2-7; 7 nucleotides align to TRBD1. The CDR3 has 14 residues. V was pared by 4 bases and J by 1 base, with 5 bases of the junction left unmatched. Germline assignment: CDR1 SGHKS and CDR2 YYEKEE (reference sequence). The CDR3 bases are TGTGCCAGCAGCGCGACAGGGATGTCCTACGAGCAGTACTTC. It yields the protein CASSATGMSYEQYF.

The chain has TRBV20-1 and TRBJ2-1; no clear D. Per germline, CDR1 DFQATT and CDR2 SNEGSKA (reference sequence). The V end was cut by 3 bases, the J end by 0 bases, with 6 bases between. The CDR3 is 13 residues long. The CDR3 nucleotides read TGCAGTGCTAGTCGGAGCTCCTACAATGAGCAGTTCTTC. It codes for CSASRSSYNEQFF.

The J gene is TRBJ2-5, the V gene TRBV20-1, with D unclear. CDR1 is DFQATT and CDR2 is SNEGSKA in the germline V gene (reference sequence). The CDR3 has 11 residues. The CDR3 DNA reads TGCACGTGGCAATGGGAAGAGACCCAGTACTTC. The encoded protein is CTWQWEETQYF.

This chain uses TRBV9 with TRBJ1-2; TRBD1 matches at 9 bases. From germline, CDR1 is SGDLS and CDR2 YYNGEE. This CDR3 spans 17 amino acids. Trimming cost V 4 bases and J 8 bases; bases outside gene matches: 18. The CDR3 protein is CASSKGQGSSMSFGYTF. The CDR3 nucleotides read TGTGCCAGCAGCAAAGGACAGGGGAGCTCGATGTCTTTCGGCTACACCTTC. Complete variable domain (other parts from reference TRBV9 and TRBJ1-2): DSGVTQTPKHLITATGQRVTLRCSPRSGDLSVYWYQQSLDQGLQFLIQYYNGEERAKGNILERFSAQQFPDLHSELNLSSLELGDSALYFCASSKGQGSSMSFGYTFGSGTRLTVV.

This clone was found a few times. The genes are TRBV5-1 and TRBJ2-1; D is unresolved. Germline assignment: CDR1 SGHRS and CDR2 YFSETQ. Trimming removed 3 bases from V and 5 bases from J, with 18 bases in between. The CDR3 length is 16 residues. CDR3 sequence: CASSSAGPFPNNEQFF. Written as DNA, the CDR3 is TGCGCCAGCAGCTCTGCCGGGCCCTTCCCTAACAATGAGCAGTTCTTC.

The chain couples TRBV18 to TRBJ1-1; D gene unclear. With 2 bases removed from V and 1 base from J, the gap between germline ends came to 11 bases. The CDR3 covers 15 residues. CDR1 is KGHSH, CDR2 LQKENI, per germline. As DNA, the CDR3 is TGTGCCAGCTCACCAGAGGGTCTGGGGAACACTGAAGCTTTCTTT. This codes for CASSPEGLGNTEAFF.

The chain carries TRBV11-2 and TRBJ1-5; the D is unclear. With 5 bases removed from V and 2 bases from J, the gap between germline ends came to 7 bases. CDR1 SGHAT and CDR2 FQNNGV come from the germline V gene. The CDR3 runs to 13 residues. CDR3 bases: TGTGCCAGCAGCCACGGTGGCAATCAGCCCCAGCATTTT. Protein sequence: CASSHGGNQPQHF.